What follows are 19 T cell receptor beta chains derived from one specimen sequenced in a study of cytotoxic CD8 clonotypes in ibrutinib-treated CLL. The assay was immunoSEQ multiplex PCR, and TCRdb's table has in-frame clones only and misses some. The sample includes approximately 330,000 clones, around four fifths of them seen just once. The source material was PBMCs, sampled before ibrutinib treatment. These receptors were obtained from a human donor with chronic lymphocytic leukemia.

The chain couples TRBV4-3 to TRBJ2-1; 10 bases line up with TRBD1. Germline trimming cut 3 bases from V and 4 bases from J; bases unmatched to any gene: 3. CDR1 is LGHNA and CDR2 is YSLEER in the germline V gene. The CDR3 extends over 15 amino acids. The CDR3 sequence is CASSHGQGVYNEQFF. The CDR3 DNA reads TGCGCCAGCAGCCACGGACAGGGGGTTTACAATGAGCAGTTCTTC.

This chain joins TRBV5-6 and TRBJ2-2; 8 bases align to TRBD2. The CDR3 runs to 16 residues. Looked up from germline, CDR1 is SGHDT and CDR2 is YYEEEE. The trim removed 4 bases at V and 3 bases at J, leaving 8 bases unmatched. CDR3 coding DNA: TGTGCCAGCAGCCGCGGCGCTAGCGGGCACACCGGGGAGCTGTTTTTT. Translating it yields CASSRGASGHTGELFF.

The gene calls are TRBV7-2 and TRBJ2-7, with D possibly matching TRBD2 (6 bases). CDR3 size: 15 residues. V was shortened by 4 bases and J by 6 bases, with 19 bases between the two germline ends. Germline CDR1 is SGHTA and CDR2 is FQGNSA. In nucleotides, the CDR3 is TGTGCCAGCAGCTATGGATCCGTAGGAGGGTTCGAGCAGTACTTC. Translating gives CASSYGSVGGFEQYF.

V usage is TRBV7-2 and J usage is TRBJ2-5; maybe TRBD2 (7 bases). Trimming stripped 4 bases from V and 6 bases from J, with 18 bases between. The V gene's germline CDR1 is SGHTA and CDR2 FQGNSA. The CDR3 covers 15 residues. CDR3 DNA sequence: TGTGCCAGCAGCTCCGGGGGGCAGGCGCGTCAGACCCAGTACTTC. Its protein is CASSSGGQARQTQYF.

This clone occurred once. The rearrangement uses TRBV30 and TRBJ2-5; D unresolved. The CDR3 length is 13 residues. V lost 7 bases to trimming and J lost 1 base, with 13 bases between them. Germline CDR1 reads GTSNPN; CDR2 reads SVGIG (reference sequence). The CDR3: CAYSGGVQETQYF. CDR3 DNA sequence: TGTGCCTACTCCGGCGGCGTCCAAGAGACCCAGTACTTC.

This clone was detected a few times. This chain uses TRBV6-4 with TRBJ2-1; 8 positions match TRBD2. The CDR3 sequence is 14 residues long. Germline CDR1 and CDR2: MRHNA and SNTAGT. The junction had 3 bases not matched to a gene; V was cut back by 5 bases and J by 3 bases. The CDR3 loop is CASSMSGSYNEQFF. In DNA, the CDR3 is TGTGCCAGCAGTATGAGCGGGAGCTACAATGAGCAGTTCTTC.

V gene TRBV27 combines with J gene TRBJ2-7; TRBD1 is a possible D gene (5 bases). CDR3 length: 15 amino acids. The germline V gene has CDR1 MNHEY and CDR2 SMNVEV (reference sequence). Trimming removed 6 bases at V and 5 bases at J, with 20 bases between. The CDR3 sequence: CASSRPGFGLNEQYF. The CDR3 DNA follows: TGTGCCAGCAGCAGACCAGGGTTTGGTTTAAACGAGCAGTACTTC.

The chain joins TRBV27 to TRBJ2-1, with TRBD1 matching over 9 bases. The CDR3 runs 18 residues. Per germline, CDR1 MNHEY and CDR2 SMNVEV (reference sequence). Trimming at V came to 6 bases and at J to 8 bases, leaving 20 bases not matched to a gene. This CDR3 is CASSLDIPGQGIYYEQFF. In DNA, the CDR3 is TGTGCCAGCAGCCTAGACATCCCGGGACAGGGAATTTACTATGAGCAGTTCTTC.

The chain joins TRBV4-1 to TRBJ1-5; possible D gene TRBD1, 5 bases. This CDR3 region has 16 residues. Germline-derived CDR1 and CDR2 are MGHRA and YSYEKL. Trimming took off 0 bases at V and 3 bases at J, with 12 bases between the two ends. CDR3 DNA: TGCGCCAGCAGCCAAGATAAGGGGCGCGACAATCAGCCCCAGCATTTT. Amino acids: CASSQDKGRDNQPQHF.

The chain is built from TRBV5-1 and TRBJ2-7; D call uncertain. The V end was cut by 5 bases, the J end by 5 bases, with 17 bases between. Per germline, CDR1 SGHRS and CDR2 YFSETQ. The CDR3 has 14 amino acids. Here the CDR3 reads CASSLFGFEDEQYF. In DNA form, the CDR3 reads TGCGCCAGCAGTCTATTCGGGTTTGAAGACGAGCAGTACTTC.

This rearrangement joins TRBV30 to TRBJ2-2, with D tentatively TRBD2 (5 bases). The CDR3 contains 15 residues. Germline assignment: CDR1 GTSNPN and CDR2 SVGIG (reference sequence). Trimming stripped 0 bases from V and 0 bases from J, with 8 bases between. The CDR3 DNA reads TGTGCCTGGAGTGTAAAACTAGCGAACACCGGGGAGCTGTTTTTT. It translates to CAWSVKLANTGELFF.

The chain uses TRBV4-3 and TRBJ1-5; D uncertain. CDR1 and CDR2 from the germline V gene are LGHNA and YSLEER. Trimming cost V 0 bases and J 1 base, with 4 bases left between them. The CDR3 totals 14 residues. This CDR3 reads CASSQDYSNQPQHF. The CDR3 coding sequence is TGCGCCAGCAGCCAAGATTACAGCAATCAGCCCCAGCATTTT.

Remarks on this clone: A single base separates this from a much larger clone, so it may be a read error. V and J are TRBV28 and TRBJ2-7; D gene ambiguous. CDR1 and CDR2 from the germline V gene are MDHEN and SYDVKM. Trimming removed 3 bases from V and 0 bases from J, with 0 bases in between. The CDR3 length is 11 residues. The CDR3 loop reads CASSFSYEQYF. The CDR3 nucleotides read TGTGCCAGCAGTTTCTCCTACGAGCAGTACTTC.

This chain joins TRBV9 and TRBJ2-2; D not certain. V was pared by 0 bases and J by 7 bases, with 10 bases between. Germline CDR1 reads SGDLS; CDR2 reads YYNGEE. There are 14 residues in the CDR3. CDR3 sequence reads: CASSVGLASGELFF. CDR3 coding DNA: TGTGCCAGCAGCGTAGGTTTGGCTAGCGGGGAGCTGTTTTTT.

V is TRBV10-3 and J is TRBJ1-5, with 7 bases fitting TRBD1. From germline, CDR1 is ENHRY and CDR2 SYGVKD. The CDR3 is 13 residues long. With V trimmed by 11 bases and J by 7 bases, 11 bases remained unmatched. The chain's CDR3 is CAAQTGDRQPQHF. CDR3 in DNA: TGTGCCGCCCAAACAGGGGATCGGCAGCCCCAGCATTTT.

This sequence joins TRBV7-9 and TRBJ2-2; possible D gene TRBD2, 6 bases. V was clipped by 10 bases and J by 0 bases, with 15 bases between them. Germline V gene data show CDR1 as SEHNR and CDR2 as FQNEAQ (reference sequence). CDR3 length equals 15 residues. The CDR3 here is CATLPGDSNTGELFF. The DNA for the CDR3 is TGTGCCACCCTCCCCGGGGACTCGAACACCGGGGAGCTGTTTTTT.

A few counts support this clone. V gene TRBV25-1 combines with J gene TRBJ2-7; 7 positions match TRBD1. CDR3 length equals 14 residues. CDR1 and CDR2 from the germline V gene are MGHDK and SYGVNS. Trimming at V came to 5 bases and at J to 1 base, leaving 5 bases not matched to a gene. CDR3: CASSQPGQSYEQYF. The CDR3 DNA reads TGTGCCAGCAGTCAGCCGGGACAGTCCTACGAGCAGTACTTC.

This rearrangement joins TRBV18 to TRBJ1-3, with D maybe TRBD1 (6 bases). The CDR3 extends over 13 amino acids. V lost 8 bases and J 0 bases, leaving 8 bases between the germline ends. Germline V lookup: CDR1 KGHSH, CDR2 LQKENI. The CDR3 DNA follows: TGTGCCAGCCAGGGGAGCTCTGGAAACACCATATATTTT. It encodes CASQGSSGNTIYF.

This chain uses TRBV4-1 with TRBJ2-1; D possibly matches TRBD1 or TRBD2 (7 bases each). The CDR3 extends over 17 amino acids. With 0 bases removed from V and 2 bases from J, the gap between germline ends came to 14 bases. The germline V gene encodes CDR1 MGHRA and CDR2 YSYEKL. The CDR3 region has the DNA TGCGCCAGCAGCCAAGATGGGAGGGGGCGGGCCTACAATGAGCAGTTCTTC. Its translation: CASSQDGRGRAYNEQFF.